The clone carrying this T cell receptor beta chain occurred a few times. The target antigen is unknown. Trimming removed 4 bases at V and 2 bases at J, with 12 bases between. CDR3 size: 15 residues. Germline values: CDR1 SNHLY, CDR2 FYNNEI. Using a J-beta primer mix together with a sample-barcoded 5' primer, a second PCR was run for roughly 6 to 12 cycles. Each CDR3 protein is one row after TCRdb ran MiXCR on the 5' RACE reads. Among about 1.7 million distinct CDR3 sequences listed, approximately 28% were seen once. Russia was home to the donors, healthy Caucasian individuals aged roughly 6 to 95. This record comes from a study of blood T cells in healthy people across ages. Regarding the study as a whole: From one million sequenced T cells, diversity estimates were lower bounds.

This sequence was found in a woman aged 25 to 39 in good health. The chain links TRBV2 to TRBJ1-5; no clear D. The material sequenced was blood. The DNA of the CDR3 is TGTGCCAGCAGTGGGGCGGGTATGGGCAATCAGCCCCAGCATTTT. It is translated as CASSGAGMGNQPQHF.